This TCR beta chain was sequenced for a study of blood T cell repertoires in COVID-19. Study details: Samples of COVID-19 (acute and convalescent) were obtained from the United States, Italy and Spain.

V lost 1 base and J lost 6, with 16 bases in between. The CDR3 totals 16 residues. Germline values: CDR1 SGHRS, CDR2 YFSETQ. In the source study's methods: By means of reference gene primer amplification, nucleated cell counts were estimated. TCRdb's copy holds only in-frame clones and misses some; the assay was immunoSEQ multiplex PCR. V and J calls and clone size are copied from that table; D and trimming were computed from the DNA. The data show about 260,000 clones, with around 90% seen just once and approximately 0.7% held by the top ten. This chain uses TRBV5-1 with TRBJ2-2, with a tentative D call TRBD2 (5 bases). Sequencing was carried out using peripheral blood. This receptor was taken from a human donor in a cohort sampled during active COVID-19. DNA of the CDR3: TGCGCCAGCAGCTTGCAAGCAAGGGAACTAGCCGGGGAGCTGTTTTTT. Translated, it gives CASSLQARELAGELFF.